This T cell receptor beta chain was profiled in a study of T cell repertoires in cytomegalovirus infection. As for the study in general: Public TCR beta signatures provided an indication of both CMV infection and a matching HLA type.

Each CDR3 protein is one row after TCRdb ran MiXCR on the reads. Of about 450,000 distinct CDR3 sequences in the sample, 25% to 40% were seen once. Study-wide results and caveats: CMV carriers having the relevant HLA were flagged by cumulative public TCR beta family frequency. Dominating the ex vivo response were HLA-C-restricted CMV-specific TCR beta clonotypes.

Regarding this clonotype: Its antigen is still unknown.

The CDR3 covers 15 residues. Germline V gives CDR1 SNHLY, CDR2 FYNNEI. V was pared by 6 bases and J by 2 bases, with 15 bases between. The V gene is TRBV2, the J gene TRBJ2-3; a weak D match, TRBD1 (6 bases). The sequencing input was PBMCs. This clonotype was obtained from a human donor in good health (CMV status not recorded). Some clones in this sample may be carry-over from other donors' samples. In DNA form, the CDR3 reads TGTGCCAGCAGAATGAGGACAGAAGACACAGATACGCAGTATTTT. Encoded protein: CASRMRTEDTDTQYF.